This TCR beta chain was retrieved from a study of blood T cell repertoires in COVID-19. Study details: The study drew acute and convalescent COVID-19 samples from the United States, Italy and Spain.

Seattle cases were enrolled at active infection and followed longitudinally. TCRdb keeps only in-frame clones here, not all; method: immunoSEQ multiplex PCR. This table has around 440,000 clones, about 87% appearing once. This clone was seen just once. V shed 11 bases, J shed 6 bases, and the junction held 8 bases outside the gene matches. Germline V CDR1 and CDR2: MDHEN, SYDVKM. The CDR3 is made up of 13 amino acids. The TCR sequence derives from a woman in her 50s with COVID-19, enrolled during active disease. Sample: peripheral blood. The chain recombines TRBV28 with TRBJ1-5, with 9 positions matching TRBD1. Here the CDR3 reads CAGGTGFTQPQHF. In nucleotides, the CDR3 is TGTGCCGGTGGGACAGGGTTTACTCAGCCCCAGCATTTT.